This is a list of T cell receptor beta chains from one sample in a study of blood T cell repertoires in COVID-19. Sequencing was performed with immunoSEQ multiplex PCR; in TCRdb, only in-frame clones are kept and a portion is missing. The repertoire has fewer than 80,000 clones, approximately 78% of them found once; the top ten carry about 14%. Material: peripheral blood. These receptors all stem from a man in his sixties with COVID-19, enrolled during active disease. The CDR3 runs from the conserved cysteine through the conserved F or W. The D gene is left open where the match is weak. Not all rows give a size; the values are once, few, many and, for expanded clones, a class.

J gene | D gene | V gene | clone size | CDR3 protein | CDR3 DNA
TRBJ2-3 | NA | TRBV4-1 | NA | CASSQGLVTDTQYF | TGCGCCAGCAGCCAAGGACTAGTGACAGATACGCAGTATTTT
TRBJ2-5 | TRBD1 | TRBV4-1 | NA | CASSQEGTGIEETQYF | TGCGCCAGCAGCCAAGAAGGGACAGGGATCGAAGAGACCCAGTACTTC
TRBJ2-5 | NA | TRBV7-9 | once | CASSPGQPQYF | TGTGCCAGCAGCCCAGGACAGCCCCAGTACTTC
TRBJ2-6 | NA | TRBV28 | NA | CARDRTSSGANVLTF | TGTGCCAGAGACAGGACCAGCTCTGGGGCCAACGTCCTGACTTTC
TRBJ2-5 | TRBD2 | TRBV18 | NA | CASTHYRAGSQETQYF | TGTGCCAGCACACATTACCGAGCGGGATCTCAAGAGACCCAGTACTTC
TRBJ2-1 | NA | TRBV5-1 | once | CASSPQGHEQFF | TGCGCCAGCAGCCCACAGGGCCATGAGCAGTTCTTC
TRBJ2-1 | TRBD1 | TRBV9 | NA | CASSVVGQGQGNEQFF | TGTGCCAGCAGCGTAGTGGGACAGGGTCAGGGGAATGAGCAGTTCTTC
TRBJ1-3 | NA | TRBV7-9 | NA | CASSLVRGAGGNTIYF | TGTGCCAGCAGCTTGGTCAGGGGTGCTGGTGGAAACACCATATATTTT
TRBJ1-2 | TRBD1 | TRBV6-5 | NA | CASTPTGDYGYTF | TGTGCCAGCACCCCGACAGGGGATTATGGCTACACCTTC
TRBJ2-2 | TRBD1 | TRBV5-1 | few | CATSQGADGELFF | TGCGCCACCTCACAGGGGGCGGACGGGGAGCTGTTTTTT
TRBJ2-1 | NA | TRBV5-3 | NA | CARSSLWESYNEQFF | TGTGCCAGAAGCAGTCTGTGGGAGTCCTACAATGAGCAGTTCTTC
TRBJ1-5 | NA | TRBV30 | NA | CAWSKGRGGQPQHF | TGTGCCTGGAGTAAGGGGAGGGGAGGCCAGCCCCAGCATTTT
TRBJ1-2 | NA | TRBV5-6 | NA | CASSLDTRGYTF | TGTGCCAGCAGCTTGGACACCCGCGGCTACACCTTC
TRBJ2-3 | NA | TRBV7-3 | NA | CASGQSTDTQYF | TGTGCCAGCGGACAGAGCACAGATACGCAGTATTTT
TRBJ2-1 | NA | TRBV30 | NA | CAWYQDGGHNEQFF | TGTGCCTGGTATCAAGACGGAGGGCACAATGAGCAGTTCTTC
TRBJ2-1 | NA | TRBV7-3 | few | CASSPGVAVGEQFF | TGTGCCAGCAGTCCCGGGGTAGCGGTGGGTGAGCAGTTCTTC
TRBJ2-7 | TRBD1 | TRBV5-1 | NA | CASSSRQGTEEQYF | TGCGCCAGCAGCTCACGACAGGGAACTGAGGAGCAGTACTTC
TRBJ2-3 | TRBD1 | TRBV5-1 | NA | CASSRDRGPDTQYF | TGCGCCAGCAGTCGGGACAGGGGGCCCGATACGCAGTATTTT
TRBJ1-5 | NA | TRBV28 | NA | CASSLRGPQHF | TGTGCCAGCAGTTTACGCGGGCCCCAGCATTTT
TRBJ2-7 | NA | TRBV7-9 | NA | CASSPAPGEQYF | TGTGCCAGCAGCCCAGCCCCGGGCGAGCAGTACTTC
TRBJ1-1 | NA | TRBV7-2 | once | CASSLVQYTEAFF | TGTGCCAGCAGCTTAGTTCAGTACACTGAAGCTTTCTTT